The rows below give T cell receptor beta chains drawn from one sample of a study of T cells after yellow fever vaccination. Each CDR3 protein is one row after TCRdb ran MiXCR on the 5' RACE reads. Found here are just under 600,000 distinct CDR3 sequences, about 13% of them singletons; the top ten hold over 12%. The sequences come from PBMCs, collected on the day of the yellow fever booster vaccination. The receptors here all came from a young man who received the YFV17D yellow fever vaccine. Each CDR3 is given with its conserved first and last residue. Each record gives: CDR3 DNA, CDR3 protein, D gene, J gene, clone size, V gene. A D gene is named only where the DNA matches it firmly. The size field is filled for only some rows; it gives once, few, many or a size class.

TGCACCGTCTACGGCTACAATGAGCAGTTCTTC CTVYGYNEQFF - TRBJ2-1 - TRBV20-1
TGTGCCAGCAGTTCCCGGGACAGGGGCTCCTACGAGCAGTACTTC CASSSRDRGSYEQYF TRBD1 TRBJ2-7 - TRBV27
TGTGCCAGCAGCCAAGAGTTGGGGTCGACCGAAGCTTTCTTT CASSQELGSTEAFF - TRBJ1-1 few TRBV14
TGTGCCAGCAGCGCCCCCGGGGGCTATGGCTACACCTTC CASSAPGGYGYTF - TRBJ1-2 few TRBV9
TGCAGTGCTAGAGATTGGAATGAGCAGTTCTTC CSARDWNEQFF - TRBJ2-1 few TRBV20-1
TGTGCCAGCAGCCCCTCGGGGCTGTACTCTGGGGCCAACGTCCTGACTTTC CASSPSGLYSGANVLTF - TRBJ2-6 few TRBV7-2
TGTGCCAGCAGCCCCTGGACCTTAGCCAAAAACATTCAGTACTTC CASSPWTLAKNIQYF - TRBJ2-4 few TRBV5-5
TGTGCCAGCAGTTTCAAAACTCGATACGCTGAAGCTTTCTTT CASSFKTRYAEAFF - TRBJ1-1 - TRBV6-5
TGCAGCGTACGACAGGAGACCTACGAGCAGTACTTC CSVRQETYEQYF - TRBJ2-7 - TRBV29-1
TGCAGTGCTAGAGTGGTAGCGTTGGATACGCAGTATTTT CSARVVALDTQYF - TRBJ2-3 - TRBV20-1
TGTGCCAGCAGCTTTCGACTAGGGGCCTACGAGCAGTACTTC CASSFRLGAYEQYF - TRBJ2-7 few TRBV7-2
TGTGCCAGCAGTCCCTTTCTAGCGGACACAGATACGCAGTATTTT CASSPFLADTDTQYF TRBD2 TRBJ2-3 few TRBV12-3/TRBV12-4
TGTGCCAGCAGTTTTGAGGGGCCCAGGGAGACCCAGTACTTC CASSFEGPRETQYF - TRBJ2-5 - TRBV12-3/TRBV12-4
TGCAGCGCTCCGGGACAGGGGGGTAGTAACACTGAAGCTTTCTTT CSAPGQGGSNTEAFF TRBD1 TRBJ1-1 - TRBV29-1
TGTGCCAGCAGCACACCCGGGACGGCCTCCTACGAGCAGTACTTC CASSTPGTASYEQYF - TRBJ2-7 - TRBV11-2
TGTGCCAGCAGTCCCCATAGCGGGAGCACAGATACGCAGTATTTT CASSPHSGSTDTQYF TRBD2 TRBJ2-3 few TRBV28